The present T cell receptor (beta chain) was sequenced within a study of CD8+ T cells in alopecia areata. Study as a whole: People stayed on tofacitinib for 6 to 18 months, then stopped the drug for 6 months.

The CDR3 runs 13 residues. Looked up from germline, CDR1 is KGHSH and CDR2 is LQKENI. Trimming removed 3 bases from V and 10 bases from J, with 15 bases in between. Study-wide points: Scalp clonality dropped significantly under tofacitinib, as did expanded CD8+ top-100 clones.

The treatment is: oral pan-JAK inhibitor, 5-10 mg twice daily. This clone appeared a few times. Its antigen is not identified. cDNA reverse transcribed from extracted RNA served as the sequencing template. TCRdb's copy holds only in-frame clones and misses some; the assay was immunoSEQ multiplex PCR. The table shows about 180,000 clones, with 45% to 60% occurring only once. The source is a human donor with alopecia areata. This specimen was CD8+ T cells sorted from blood, taken around week 53, from a patient treated with tofacitinib. The chain has TRBV18 and TRBJ1-1, with D maybe TRBD1 (6 bases). The CDR3 here is CASSPVGGQVAFF. In nucleotides, the CDR3 is TGTGCCAGCTCACCGGTTGGGGGGCAGGTAGCTTTCTTT.